This TCR beta chain was observed in a study of T cells in localized non-small cell lung cancer. Notes on the study in general: Adjacent lung had a median around 50 of the 100 largest tumor clones.

The CDR3 sequence is 16 residues long. CDR1 and CDR2 from the germline V gene are SGHDT and YYEEEE. The ends lost 3 bases at V and 1 base at J; junction bases unmatched: 4. This clone has only one observation. The target antigen is unknown. The method was immunoSEQ multiplex PCR; TCRdb's version includes in-frame clones alone and lacks a portion of them. Of approximately 28,000 clones listed, 80% to 85% are singletons. This material consisted of peripheral blood mononuclear cells, taken before any cancer treatment. The TCR sequence derives from a man aged 35 to 69 with stage III lung adenocarcinoma. The chain couples TRBV5-6 to TRBJ1-1, with 12 positions matching TRBD1. The CDR3 sequence is CASSYGTGGENTEAFF. The DNA for the CDR3 is TGTGCCAGCAGCTACGGGACAGGGGGCGAGAACACTGAAGCTTTCTTT. Drawing the rest from reference TRBV5-6 and TRBJ1-1, the complete variable domain is DAGVTQSPTHLIKTRGQQVTLRCSPKSGHDTVSWYQQALGQGPQFIFQYYEEEERQRGNFPDRFSGHQFPNYSSELNVNALLLGDSALYLCASSYGTGGENTEAFFGQGTRLTVV.